Following are 6 T cell receptor beta chains from one sample sequenced in a study of blood T cell repertoires in COVID-19. Using immunoSEQ multiplex PCR, the repertoire was profiled, and TCRdb retains in-frame clones only, with some absent. In the table there are 250,000 to 300,000 clones, 70% to 90% of which are singletons. The specimen was peripheral blood. The source is a woman in her sixties with acute or convalescent COVID-19.

The J gene is TRBJ2-6, the V gene TRBV7-2; perhaps TRBD1 as D (6 bases). Germline V gene lookup returns CDR1 SGHTA and CDR2 FQGNSA. This CDR3 is 17 amino acids long. Trimming pared 6 bases from V and 0 bases from J, leaving 15 bases between. The CDR3 nucleotides are TGTGCCAGCAGACCCGGGACACTTCTCTCTGGGGCCAACGTCCTGACTTTC. Its translation is CASRPGTLLSGANVLTF.

The chain carries TRBV2 and TRBJ1-6; D not certain. CDR3 length: 16 residues. Trimming pared 6 bases from V and 7 bases from J, leaving 19 bases between. The germline CDR1 and CDR2 sequences are SNHLY and FYNNEI. The CDR3 loop reads CASSENGGRANSPLHF. The CDR3 DNA is TGTGCCAGCAGCGAAAACGGCGGGAGGGCAAATTCACCCCTCCACTTT.

The rearrangement joins TRBV6-5 to TRBJ1-1; possibly TRBD1 for D (6 bases). The CDR3 loop spans 14 amino acids. The germline V gene has CDR1 MNHEY and CDR2 SVGAGI. With 6 bases removed from V and 2 bases from J, the gap between germline ends came to 13 bases. The CDR3 bases are TGTGCCAGCAGCGCCGGGACAAGAAACACTGAAGCTTTCTTT. Protein sequence: CASSAGTRNTEAFF.

The chain has TRBV6-5 and TRBJ2-1; D unclear. CDR3 length: 14 amino acids. Trimming removed 2 bases at V and 8 bases at J, with 13 bases between. Germline V gene sequence: CDR1 MNHEY, CDR2 SVGAGI. This CDR3 reads CASSYTNLLDEQFF. CDR3 nucleotides: TGTGCCAGCAGTTACACGAACCTATTGGATGAGCAGTTCTTC.

The rearrangement uses TRBV24-1 and TRBJ2-1, with TRBD1 matching 8 bases. In germline, CDR1 is KGHDR, CDR2 SFDVKD. With V trimmed by 1 base and J by 6 bases, 4 bases remained unmatched. There are 15 residues in the CDR3. In DNA form, the CDR3 reads TGTGCCACCAGTGATTTCCGGACAGGGATCAATGAGCAGTTCTTC. Amino acids: CATSDFRTGINEQFF.

The J gene is TRBJ2-7, the V gene TRBV18, with 8 positions matching TRBD1. The CDR3 loop spans 14 amino acids. V shed 4 bases and J 7 bases; nucleotides not matched to a gene: 9. Per the germline V gene, CDR1 is KGHSH and CDR2 is LQKENI. The CDR3 is CASSRPQGASEQYF. CDR3 nucleotides: TGTGCCAGCTCACGGCCCCAGGGGGCAAGTGAGCAGTACTTC.